This T cell receptor beta chain was found in a study of blood T cell repertoires in COVID-19. In the study overall: Some COVID-19 samples were acute and others convalescent; all came from the United States, Italy and Spain. PBMCs, B-cell-depleted T cells, or T cells provided the cDNA or gDNA that made up the material.

Per the original methods: Reference gene primer amplification in the assay estimated nucleated cell counts. TCRdb's table, derived via immunoSEQ multiplex PCR, lists solely in-frame clones and lacks some. V, J and clone size were drawn from that table, and D and trimming were deduced from the DNA. The table includes about 260,000 clones, more than 75% detected once. The CDR3 runs 17 residues. From germline, CDR1 is MGHRA and CDR2 YSYEKL. V shed 6 bases and J 2 bases; nucleotides not matched to a gene: 9. What was sequenced was peripheral blood. The receptor was isolated from a man aged 35 to 55 with active or convalescent COVID-19. The rearrangement uses TRBV4-1 and TRBJ2-7, with 14 bases identical to TRBD2. The CDR3 coding sequence is TGCGCCAGCAGTCCTCCGGGACTAGCGGGGGATACCTACGAGCAGTACTTC. Its protein product is CASSPPGLAGDTYEQYF.